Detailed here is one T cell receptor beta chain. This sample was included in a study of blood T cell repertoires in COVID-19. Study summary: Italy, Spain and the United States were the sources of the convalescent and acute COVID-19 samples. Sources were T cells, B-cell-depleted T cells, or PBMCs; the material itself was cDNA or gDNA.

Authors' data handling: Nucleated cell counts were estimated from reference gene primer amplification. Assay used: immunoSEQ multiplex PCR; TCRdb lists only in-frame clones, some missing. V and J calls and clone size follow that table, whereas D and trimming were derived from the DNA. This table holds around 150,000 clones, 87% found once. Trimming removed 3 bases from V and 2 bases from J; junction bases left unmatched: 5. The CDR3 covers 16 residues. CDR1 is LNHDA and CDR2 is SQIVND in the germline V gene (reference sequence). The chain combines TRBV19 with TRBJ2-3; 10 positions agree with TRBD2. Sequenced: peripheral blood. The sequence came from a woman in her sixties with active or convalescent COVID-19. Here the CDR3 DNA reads TGTGCCAGTAGTATCGAAGCGGGGGGGCACACAGATACGCAGTATTTT. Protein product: CASSIEAGGHTDTQYF.